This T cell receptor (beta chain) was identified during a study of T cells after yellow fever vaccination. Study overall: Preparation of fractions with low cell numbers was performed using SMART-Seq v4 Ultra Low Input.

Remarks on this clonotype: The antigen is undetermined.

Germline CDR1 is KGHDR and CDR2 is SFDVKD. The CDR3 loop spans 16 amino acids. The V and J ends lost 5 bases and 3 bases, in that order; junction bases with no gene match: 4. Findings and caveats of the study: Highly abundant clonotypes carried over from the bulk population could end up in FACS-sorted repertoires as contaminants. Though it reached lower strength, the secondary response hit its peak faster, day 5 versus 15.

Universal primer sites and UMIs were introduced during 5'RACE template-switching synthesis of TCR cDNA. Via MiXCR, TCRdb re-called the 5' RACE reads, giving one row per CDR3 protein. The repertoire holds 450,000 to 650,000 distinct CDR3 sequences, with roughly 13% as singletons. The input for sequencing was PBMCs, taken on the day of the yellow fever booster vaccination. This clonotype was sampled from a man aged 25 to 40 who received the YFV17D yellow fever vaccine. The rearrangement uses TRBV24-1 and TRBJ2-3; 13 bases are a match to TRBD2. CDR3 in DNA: TGTGCCACCAGTGGAAAGGGACTAGCGGGGACAGATACGCAGTATTTT. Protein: CATSGKGLAGTDTQYF.